The present T cell receptor beta chain was sequenced within a study of T cell responses to AZD1222 COVID-19 vaccine (dated by TCRdb to the early 2020s). Describing the broader study: A total of under 250 trial participants underwent TCR sequencing, of whom some 200 had received two doses of AZD1222 and roughly 26 had received two doses of the MenACWY control vaccine. Trial participants were enrolled into age subgroups of 18-55, 56-69 and 70-plus years, which contained about 150, 27 and 61 TCR-sequenced participants, respectively.

With regard to this clone: The specificity of this receptor is unknown. Base-call qualities are not available, and no considerably larger clone is one nucleotide away.

Broader findings and caveats from the paper: Participants were mostly white British and included more females than males, and it was suggested by the authors that clonal diversity may have been underestimated. Because no day 14 peak-response samples were available, the repertoires could be characterized only after the peak T cell response. Conclusions about previously exposed vaccinees are limited because only a handful of AZD1222 recipients were SARS-CoV-2 seropositive at baseline. The 56-69-year group was small, and its depth increase did not reach significance, likely because of low power. Reportedly, close to half of the unique spike-specific TCRs recognized epitopes lying outside the regions that are mutated in the B.1.351 and B.1.1.7 variants. After two AZD1222 doses, both the breadth and the depth of spike-specific TCRs were significantly higher than at day 0 and than in MenACWY recipients. The whole spike protein was spanned by vaccine-associated CD4 TCRs, and dominant responses were seen in regions 160-218 and 743-854.

The CDR3 regions of human TCRbeta chains were analyzed by immunosequencing. In the paper's pipeline: TCRs in the repertoires were compared against a reference library of SARS-CoV-2-specific TCRs that had been generated with the MIRA antigen-specificity platform. Breadth was defined as the fraction of unique TCRs that were SARS-CoV-2-associated, and depth was defined as the fraction of total T cells that were SARS-CoV-2-associated. Using the MIRA data, each spike-specific TCR was mapped to the spike region that the TCR reacts to and placed in a CD4 or CD8 class. Log10-transformed breadth and depth values were compared by one-way ANOVA with Sidak's multiple comparisons tests. The table comes from immuneACCESS by way of TCRdb, which keeps in-frame sequences with V and J called. Part of the clones is missing from these tables; in studies checked, under half for an unresolved V gene and the rest for unknown reasons. V, J and clone size are taken as reported in that table, and D and trimming were inferred from the DNA itself. The table for this sample lists around 53,000 clones; more than 70% of them were counted only once. The top ten clones comprise approximately 19% of the sample.

The germline V gene (reference sequence) sets CDR1 to SEHNR and CDR2 to FQNEAQ. Trimming accounts for 8 bases at V and 9 bases at J, while the number of junction bases matched to no gene is 6. Including cysteine and phenylalanine, the CDR3 has 13 amino acids. CDR3 DNA only is kept here, 39 bases in frame from base 1. This sample's time point label indicates: baseline before first vaccination. The treatment or condition label for this specimen denotes: meningococcal conjugate vaccine given as trial control. The vaccinee samples were drawn from two UK trials, COV001 and COV002, one of which was a single-blind randomized controlled phase 2/3 trial testing AZD1222 (ChAdOx1 nCoV-19) in healthy adults. Trial participant PBMC samples were collected at day 0 and day 28 after the second dose for TCRbeta chain sequencing.

Source: peripheral blood, taken on day 0 of MenACWY control vaccination. This TCR was sampled from an adult in good health. The chain uses TRBV7-9 and TRBJ1-6; 8 bases in the middle match TRBD1. For the CDR3, the sequence is CASGTGGASPLHF. In nucleotide form, the sequence is TGTGCCAGCGGGACAGGTGGGGCTTCACCCCTCCACTTT.